This is a list of T cell receptor beta chains from one sample in a study of T cell changes during pregnancy in multiple sclerosis. Produced via immunoSEQ multiplex PCR; TCRdb's table is partial and in-frame only. The sample contains around 72,000 clones, over 80% of which appear only once. This sample comprised CD4+ T cells from peripheral blood mononuclear cells, obtained before pregnancy. These receptors all stem from a female donor with multiple sclerosis, enrolled in a pregnancy study. The CDR3 runs from the conserved cysteine through the conserved F or W. Each record gives: D gene, V gene, clone size, J gene, CDR3 DNA, CDR3 protein. The D gene is left open where the match is weak. Clone sizes are given selectively: once, few, many, or a class where the clone is expanded.

>NA|TRBV2|NA|TRBJ1-5
TGTGCCAGCAGTAACTACACTTTCAATCAGCCCCAGCATTTT
CASSNYTFNQPQHF
>TRBD2|TRBV28|once|TRBJ2-3
TGTGCCAGCAGCCTAATAGCGGGAGAAACAGATACGCAGTATTTT
CASSLIAGETDTQYF
>TRBD2|TRBV2|once|TRBJ2-7
TGTGCCAGCAAGGCCCCGGTAGCGGGGGGCTACGAGCAGTACTTC
CASKAPVAGGYEQYF
>NA|TRBV6-5|NA|TRBJ1-5
TGTGCCAGCAGTCGGACGGGGAAAGGTCAGCCCCAGCATTTT
CASSRTGKGQPQHF
>TRBD2|TRBV14|NA|TRBJ2-1
TGTGCCAGCAGCCAAGACCCACTAGCGGGCAATGAGCAGTTCTTC
CASSQDPLAGNEQFF
>NA|TRBV27|NA|TRBJ2-7
TGTGCCAGCAGACCAAAAACCGGGATCTATCGGATCTCGGGTGAGCAGTACTTC
CASRPKTGIYRISGEQYF
>NA|TRBV9|few|TRBJ1-6
TGTGCCAGCAGCGTAGGGCGGAATAATTCACCCCTCCACTTT
CASSVGRNNSPLHF
>TRBD1|TRBV27|NA|TRBJ1-5
TGTGCCAGCAGTTGGGACAGGGAGTCGCCCCAGCATTTT
CASSWDRESPQHF
>TRBD1|TRBV7-2|NA|TRBJ1-3
TGTGCCAGCAGCCCCACAGGGGGTGGTGGAAACACCATATATTTT
CASSPTGGGGNTIYF
>TRBD2|TRBV5-1|NA|TRBJ2-7
TGCGCCAGCGCGGGGGGGGGTTCCTACGAGCAGTACTTC
CASAGGGSYEQYF
>TRBD1|TRBV5-4|NA|TRBJ1-1
TGTGCCAGCAGCTCGGACCGGGACAGGGACGCCAACACTGAAGCTTTCTTT
CASSSDRDRDANTEAFF
>NA|TRBV7-2|NA|TRBJ1-6
TGTGCCAGCAGCTTAGAGTTGGAGACTTCACCCCTCCACTTT
CASSLELETSPLHF
>NA|TRBV18|NA|TRBJ1-4
TGTGCCAGCTCCCCGAGCGAAAAACTGTTTTTT
CASSPSEKLFF
>NA|TRBV6-5|NA|TRBJ1-5
TGTGCCGCCTCGGGGGAATATAGCAATCAGCCCCAGCATTTT
CAASGEYSNQPQHF
>NA|TRBV18|NA|TRBJ1-1
TGTGCCAGCTCATCGAAGACTACAGGGTACACTGAAGCTTTCTTT
CASSSKTTGYTEAFF
>NA|TRBV5-6|NA|TRBJ1-1
TGTGCCAGCAGCTTTGCCGCGGGCACTGAAGCTTTCTTT
CASSFAAGTEAFF
>NA|TRBV5-1|NA|TRBJ2-2
TGCGCCAGCAGCCCGGGGTGGATGTCCCCGAACACCGGGGAGCTGTTTTTT
CASSPGWMSPNTGELFF
>NA|TRBV9|NA|TRBJ2-3
TGTGCCAGCAGCGTTATGAGCAGCACAGATACGCAGTATTTT
CASSVMSSTDTQYF
>NA|TRBV2|NA|TRBJ1-1
TGTGCCAGCAGTAATACCAGGGTAAGGACTGAAGCTTTCTTT
CASSNTRVRTEAFF
>NA|TRBV29-1|once|TRBJ2-5
TGCAGCGTTGATCCGGCAGGGGAGACCCAGTACTTC
CSVDPAGETQYF
>TRBD1|TRBV10-3|NA|TRBJ2-3
TGTGCCATCAGTGGGGGACAGGGTAGCACAGATACGCAGTATTTT
CAISGGQGSTDTQYF
>TRBD1|TRBV28|few|TRBJ1-2
TGTGCCAGCTCCCGGGACAGTTTTGGCTACACCTTC
CASSRDSFGYTF
>NA|TRBV28|NA|TRBJ2-7
TGTGCCAGCTCTATGTTATCCTACGAGCAGTACTTC
CASSMLSYEQYF
>TRBD1|TRBV27|once|TRBJ2-7
TGTGCCAGCAGTTCCTCGGGACAGAAGTACGAGCAGTACTTC
CASSSSGQKYEQYF
>TRBD1|TRBV10-3|NA|TRBJ1-1
TGTGCCATCCGGGGACAGCTGAACACTGAAGCTTTCTTT
CAIRGQLNTEAFF
>TRBD1|TRBV7-2|NA|TRBJ2-6
TGTGCCAGCAGCTCAGGACAGGGGTCTGGGGCCAACGTCCTGACTTTC
CASSSGQGSGANVLTF
>TRBD2|TRBV7-2|NA|TRBJ2-1
TGTGCCAGCAGCGCCAGCGGGGGGGTCTCCTACAATGAGCAGTTCTTC
CASSASGGVSYNEQFF